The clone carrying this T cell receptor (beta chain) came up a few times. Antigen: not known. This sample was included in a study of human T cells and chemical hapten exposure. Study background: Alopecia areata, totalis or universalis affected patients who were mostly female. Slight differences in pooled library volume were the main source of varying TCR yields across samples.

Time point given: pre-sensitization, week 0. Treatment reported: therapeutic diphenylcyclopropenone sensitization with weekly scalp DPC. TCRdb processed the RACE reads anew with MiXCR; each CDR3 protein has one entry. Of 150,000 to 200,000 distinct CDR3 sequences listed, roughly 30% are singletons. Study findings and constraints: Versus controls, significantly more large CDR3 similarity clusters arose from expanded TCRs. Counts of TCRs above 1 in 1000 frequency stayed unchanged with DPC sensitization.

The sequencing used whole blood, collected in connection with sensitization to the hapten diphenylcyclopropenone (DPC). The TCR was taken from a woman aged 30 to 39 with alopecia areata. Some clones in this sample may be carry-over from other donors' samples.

The CDR3 coding sequence is TGTGCCAGCAGGCTTTTGGAGGGCGGGAGCCAAGAGACCCAGTACTTC. Protein sequence: CASRLLEGGSQETQYF. The rearrangement joins TRBV2 to TRBJ2-5; 7 bases agree with TRBD2. This CDR3 spans 16 amino acids. With 6 bases clipped from V and 1 base from J, the junction kept 11 bases outside the gene matches. Germline CDR1 reads SNHLY; CDR2 reads FYNNEI. The variable domain in full, with the rest retrieved from reference TRBV2 and TRBJ2-5, is EPEVTQTPSHQVTQMGQEVILRCVPISNHLYFYWYRQILGQKVEFLVSFYNNEISEKSEIFDDQFSVERPDGSNFTLKIRSTKLEDSAMYFCASRLLEGGSQETQYFGPGTRLLVL.